In its sample, the clone carrying this TCR beta chain was seen many times. No antigen is known for it. The missing CDR3 end, 3 residues past where the read stops, is filled in from the germline J gene. Sequencing was performed with immunoSEQ multiplex PCR; in TCRdb, only in-frame clones are kept and a portion is missing. The sample presents over 30,000 clones, none singletons. Caucasian heritage predominated among both patients and controls. The CDR3 is 13 residues long. Germline CDR1 and CDR2: LNHDA and SQIVND (reference sequence). V gave up 5 bases and J gave up 1 base, with 8 bases separating them. The data derive from a study of T cell clonality in common variable immunodeficiency. Overall study results and limits: Fewer TCRbeta clones were shared among CVID subjects than controls. CVID subjects showed higher TCRbeta clonality than healthy controls.

The receptor comes from a person aged 18 to 70 in good health. J is TRBJ1-1 and V is TRBV19; TRBD1 might be the D (5 bases). Material for sequencing was peripheral blood mononuclear cells. The CDR3 loop reads CASSVTGNTEAFF. Partial CDR3 DNA: TGTGCCAGTAGTGTTACAGGGAACACTGAA. Full variable domain (remainder filled in from reference TRBV19 and TRBJ1-1): DGGITQSPKYLFRKEGQNVTLSCEQNLNHDAMYWYRQDPGQGLRLIYYSQIVNDFQKGDIAEGYSVSREKKESFPLTVTSAQKNPTAFYLCASSVTGNTEAFFGQGTRLTVV.